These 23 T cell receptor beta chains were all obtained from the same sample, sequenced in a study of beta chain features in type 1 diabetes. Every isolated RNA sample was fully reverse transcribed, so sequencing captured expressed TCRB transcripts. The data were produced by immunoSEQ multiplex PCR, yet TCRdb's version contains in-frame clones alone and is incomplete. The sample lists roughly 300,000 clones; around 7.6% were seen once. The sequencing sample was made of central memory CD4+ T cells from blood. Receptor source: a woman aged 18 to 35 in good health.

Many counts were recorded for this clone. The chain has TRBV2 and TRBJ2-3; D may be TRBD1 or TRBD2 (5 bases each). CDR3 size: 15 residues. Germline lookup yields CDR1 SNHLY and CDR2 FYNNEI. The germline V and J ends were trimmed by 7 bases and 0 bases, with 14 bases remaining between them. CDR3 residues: CASTGRDLSTDTQYF. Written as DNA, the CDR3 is TGTGCCAGCACCGGCAGGGACCTTAGCACAGATACGCAGTATTTT.

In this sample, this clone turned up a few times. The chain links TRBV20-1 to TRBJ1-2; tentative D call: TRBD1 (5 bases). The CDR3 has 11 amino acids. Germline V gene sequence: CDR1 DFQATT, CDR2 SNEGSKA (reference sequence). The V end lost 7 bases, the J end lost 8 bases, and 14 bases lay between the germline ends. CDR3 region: CSVGTPRGYTF. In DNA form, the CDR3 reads TGCAGTGTAGGGACCCCTCGGGGCTACACCTTC.

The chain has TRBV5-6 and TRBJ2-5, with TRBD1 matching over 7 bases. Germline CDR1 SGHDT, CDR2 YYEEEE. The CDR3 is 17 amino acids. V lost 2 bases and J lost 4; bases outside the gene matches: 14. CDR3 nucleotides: TGTGCCAGCAGCTTTTTCGATGGGACAGACTTCGGAGAGACCCAGTACTTC. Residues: CASSFFDGTDFGETQYF.

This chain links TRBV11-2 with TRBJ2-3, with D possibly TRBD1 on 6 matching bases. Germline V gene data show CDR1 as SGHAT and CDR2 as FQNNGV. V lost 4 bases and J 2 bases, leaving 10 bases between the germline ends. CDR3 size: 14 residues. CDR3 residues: CASSSTGYTDTQYF. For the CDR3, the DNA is TGTGCCAGCAGCTCGACAGGTTACACAGATACGCAGTATTTT.

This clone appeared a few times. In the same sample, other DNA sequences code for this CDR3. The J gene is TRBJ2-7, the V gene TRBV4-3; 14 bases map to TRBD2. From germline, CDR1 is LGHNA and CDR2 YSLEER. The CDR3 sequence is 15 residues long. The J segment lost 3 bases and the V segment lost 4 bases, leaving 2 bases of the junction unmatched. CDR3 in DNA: TGCGCCAGCAGCCGGGGGACTAGCGGGAGCTACGAGCAGTACTTC. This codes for CASSRGTSGSYEQYF.

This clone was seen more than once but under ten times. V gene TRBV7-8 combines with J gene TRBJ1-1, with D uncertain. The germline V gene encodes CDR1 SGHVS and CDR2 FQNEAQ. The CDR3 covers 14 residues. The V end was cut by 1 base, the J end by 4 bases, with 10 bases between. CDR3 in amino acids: CASSLGSGGTEAFF. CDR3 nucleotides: TGTGCCAGCAGCTTAGGAAGCGGCGGCACTGAAGCTTTCTTT.

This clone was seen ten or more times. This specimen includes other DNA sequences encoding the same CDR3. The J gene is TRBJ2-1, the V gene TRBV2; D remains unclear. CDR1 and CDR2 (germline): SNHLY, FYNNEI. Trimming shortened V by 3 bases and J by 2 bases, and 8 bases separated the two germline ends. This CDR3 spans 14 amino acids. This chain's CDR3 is CASSDPGTYNEQFF. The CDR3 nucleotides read TGTGCCAGCAGTGATCCAGGAACCTACAATGAGCAGTTCTTC.

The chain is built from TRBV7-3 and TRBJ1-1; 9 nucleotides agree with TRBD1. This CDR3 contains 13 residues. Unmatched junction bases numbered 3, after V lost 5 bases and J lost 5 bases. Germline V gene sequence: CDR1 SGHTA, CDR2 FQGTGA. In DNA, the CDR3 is TGTGCCAGCAGCCGGACAGGGGAAACTGAAGCTTTCTTT. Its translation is CASSRTGETEAFF.

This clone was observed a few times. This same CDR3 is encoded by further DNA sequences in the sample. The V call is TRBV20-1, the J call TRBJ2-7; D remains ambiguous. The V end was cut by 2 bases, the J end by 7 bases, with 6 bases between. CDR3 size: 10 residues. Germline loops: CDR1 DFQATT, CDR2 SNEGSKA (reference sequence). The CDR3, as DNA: TGCAGTGCTAGACTGGGTGAGCAGTACTTC. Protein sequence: CSARLGEQYF.

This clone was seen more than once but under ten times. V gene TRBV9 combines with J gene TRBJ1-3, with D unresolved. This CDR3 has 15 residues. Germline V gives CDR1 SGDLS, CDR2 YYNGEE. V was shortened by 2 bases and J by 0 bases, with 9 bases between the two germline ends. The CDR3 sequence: CASSVDWASGNTIYF. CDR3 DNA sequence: TGTGCCAGCAGCGTCGATTGGGCCTCTGGAAACACCATATATTTT.

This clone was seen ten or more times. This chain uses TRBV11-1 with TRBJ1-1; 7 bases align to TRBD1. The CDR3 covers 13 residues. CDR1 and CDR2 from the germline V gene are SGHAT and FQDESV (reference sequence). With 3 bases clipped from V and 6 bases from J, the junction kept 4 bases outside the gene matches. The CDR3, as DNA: TGTGCCAGCAGCTTTATGCAGGGGGCTGAAGCTTTCTTT. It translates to CASSFMQGAEAFF.

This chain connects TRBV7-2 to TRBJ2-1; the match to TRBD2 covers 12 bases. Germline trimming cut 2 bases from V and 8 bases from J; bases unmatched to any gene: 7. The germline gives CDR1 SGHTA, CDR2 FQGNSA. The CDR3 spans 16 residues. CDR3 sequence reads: CASSLRRLAGGDEQFF. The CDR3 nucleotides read TGTGCCAGCAGCTTAAGGCGGCTAGCGGGAGGGGATGAGCAGTTCTTC.

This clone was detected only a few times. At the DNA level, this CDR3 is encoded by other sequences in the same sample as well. CDR3 protein: CASRPGTDYGYTF. As DNA, the CDR3 is TGTGCCAGCAGGCCCGGGACAGACTATGGCTACACCTTC. This rearrangement joins TRBV6-1 to TRBJ1-2; 7 bases align to TRBD1. Germline CDR1 MNHNS, CDR2 SASEGT. Trimming removed 6 bases from V and 3 bases from J; junction bases left unmatched: 4. The CDR3 extends over 13 amino acids.

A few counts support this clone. The CDR3 region has the DNA TGTGCCAGCAGCTTAGGAGGAACGGGCTACGAGCAGTACTTC. Its protein is CASSLGGTGYEQYF. This rearrangement joins TRBV7-2 to TRBJ2-5; D call uncertain. Matching the DNA end better, TRBJ2-7 makes the J call doubtful. From germline, CDR1 is SGHTA and CDR2 FQGNSA. This CDR3 comprises 14 residues.

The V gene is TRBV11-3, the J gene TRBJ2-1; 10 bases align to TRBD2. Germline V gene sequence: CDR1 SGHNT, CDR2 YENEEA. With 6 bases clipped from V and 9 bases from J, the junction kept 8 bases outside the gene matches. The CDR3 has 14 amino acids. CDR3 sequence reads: CASRRSSGSGEQFF. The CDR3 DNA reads TGTGCCAGCAGAAGATCTAGCGGGAGTGGTGAGCAGTTCTTC.

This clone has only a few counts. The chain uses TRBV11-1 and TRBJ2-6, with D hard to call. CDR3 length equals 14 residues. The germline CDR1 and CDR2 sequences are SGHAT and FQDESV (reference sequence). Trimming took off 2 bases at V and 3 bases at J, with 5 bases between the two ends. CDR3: CASSLRGGANVLTF. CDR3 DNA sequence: TGTGCCAGCAGCTTACGAGGTGGGGCCAACGTCCTGACTTTC. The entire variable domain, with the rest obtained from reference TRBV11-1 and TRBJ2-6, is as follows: EAEVAQSPRYKITEKSQAVAFWCDPISGHATLYWYRQILGQGPELLVQFQDESVVDDSQLPKDRFSAERLKGVDSTLKIQPAELGDSAMYLCASSLRGGANVLTFGAGSRLTVL.

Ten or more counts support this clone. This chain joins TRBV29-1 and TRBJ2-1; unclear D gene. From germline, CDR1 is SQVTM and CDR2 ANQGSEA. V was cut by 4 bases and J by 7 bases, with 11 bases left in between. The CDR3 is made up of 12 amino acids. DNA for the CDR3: TGCAGCGTTGCGGCCAGACGGAATGAGCAGTTCTTC. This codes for CSVAARRNEQFF.

As DNA, the CDR3 is TGCGCCAGCAGCCAAGATCTTCACGGGGGGCCCTACGAGCAGTACTTC. Protein: CASSQDLHGGPYEQYF. The V gene is TRBV4-3, the J gene TRBJ2-7; D possibly corresponds to TRBD2 (7 bases). V was cut by 0 bases and J by 2 bases, with 14 bases left in between. The CDR3 contains 16 residues. Germline V gives CDR1 LGHNA, CDR2 YSLEER.

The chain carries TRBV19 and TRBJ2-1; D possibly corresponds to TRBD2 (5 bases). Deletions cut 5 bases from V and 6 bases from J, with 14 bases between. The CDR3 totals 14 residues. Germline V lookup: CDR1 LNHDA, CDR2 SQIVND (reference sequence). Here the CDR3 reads CASSFVLVPNEQFF. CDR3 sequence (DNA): TGTGCCAGTAGTTTTGTACTAGTGCCCAATGAGCAGTTCTTC.

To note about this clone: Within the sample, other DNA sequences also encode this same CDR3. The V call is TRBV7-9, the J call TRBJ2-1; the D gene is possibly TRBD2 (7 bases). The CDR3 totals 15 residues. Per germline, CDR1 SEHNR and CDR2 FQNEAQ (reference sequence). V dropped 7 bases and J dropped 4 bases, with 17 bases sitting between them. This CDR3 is CASTQRGGRYNEQFF. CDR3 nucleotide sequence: TGTGCCAGCACCCAAAGGGGGGGCAGATACAATGAGCAGTTCTTC.

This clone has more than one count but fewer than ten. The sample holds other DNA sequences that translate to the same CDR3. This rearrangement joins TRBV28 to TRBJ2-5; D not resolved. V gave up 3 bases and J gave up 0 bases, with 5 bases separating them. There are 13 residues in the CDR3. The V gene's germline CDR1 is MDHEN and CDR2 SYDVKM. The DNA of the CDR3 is TGTGCCAGCAGTTTCGCTAACCAAGAGACCCAGTACTTC. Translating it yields CASSFANQETQYF. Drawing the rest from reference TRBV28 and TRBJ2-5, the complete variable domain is DVKVTQSSRYLVKRTGEKVFLECVQDMDHENMFWYRQDPGLGLRLIYFSYDVKMKEKGDIPEGYSVSREKKERFSLILESASTNQTSMYLCASSFANQETQYFGPGTRLLVL.

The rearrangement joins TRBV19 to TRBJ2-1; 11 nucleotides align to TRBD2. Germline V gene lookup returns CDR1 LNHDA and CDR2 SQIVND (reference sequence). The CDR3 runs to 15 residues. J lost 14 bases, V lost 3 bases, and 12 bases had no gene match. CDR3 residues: CASSMNPGTSGQKFF. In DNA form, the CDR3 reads TGTGCCAGTAGTATGAACCCCGGGACTAGCGGCCAAAAGTTCTTC.

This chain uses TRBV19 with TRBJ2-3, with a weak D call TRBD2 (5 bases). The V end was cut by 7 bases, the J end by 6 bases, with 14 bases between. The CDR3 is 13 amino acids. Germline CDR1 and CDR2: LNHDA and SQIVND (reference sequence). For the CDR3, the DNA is TGTGCCAGTATGCCGGGGTACGAGGATACGCAGTATTTT. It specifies CASMPGYEDTQYF.